The source of this TCR beta chain is a study of blood T cell repertoires in COVID-19. For the study at large: The United States, Italy and Spain were the sources of the acute and convalescent COVID-19 samples. In each case, the material was cDNA or gDNA derived from T cells, B-cell-depleted T cells, or PBMCs.

As handled by the study authors: Reference gene primer amplification gave nucleated cell count estimates. The protocol was immunoSEQ multiplex PCR, while the TCRdb copy is restricted to in-frame clones and leaves out a portion. For V, J and clone size, that table is used; D and trimming come from the DNA. Of approximately 70,000 clones listed, around 90% were seen once; the top ten hold 4.5% to 5.5%. V was trimmed by 1 base and J by 9 bases, leaving 12 bases between them. The CDR3 is made up of 13 amino acids. Germline V gene data show CDR1 as SEHNR and CDR2 as FQNEAQ (reference sequence). This clonotype was obtained from a woman aged 60-75 years with active COVID-19. This rearrangement joins TRBV7-9 to TRBJ1-1; D might be TRBD1 (5 bases). The sample comprised peripheral blood. CDR3 region: CASSLVVTAQAFF. CDR3 bases: TGTGCCAGCAGCTTAGTGGTGACAGCCCAAGCTTTCTTT. Filled out from reference TRBV7-9 and TRBJ1-1, the complete variable domain reads DTGVSQNPRHKITKRGQNVTFRCDPISEHNRLYWYRQTLGQGPEFLTYFQNEAQLEKSRLLSDRFSAERPKGSFSTLEIQRTEQGDSAMYLCASSLVVTAQAFFGQGTRLTVV.